A selection of T cell receptor beta chains follows, all from one sample in a study of control samples from healthy donors and cancer patients. The method was immunoSEQ multiplex PCR; TCRdb's version includes in-frame clones alone and lacks a portion of them. The data contain 50,000 to 75,000 clones, around 91% of them singletons. Input material: PBMCs. The receptors derive from a man in his 60s with colorectal cancer. CDR3s include the opening cysteine and the closing phenylalanine or tryptophan. The D gene is left open where the match is weak. Rows may omit the clone size; those that give it use once, few, many or a size class.

J gene | clone size | V gene | CDR3 length | D gene | CDR3 protein | CDR3 DNA
TRBJ1-1 | - | TRBV7-8 | 13 | - | CASSRGANTEAFF | TGTGCCAGCAGCCGAGGGGCTAACACTGAAGCTTTCTTT
TRBJ1-1 | - | TRBV6-5 | 14 | - | CASSYSPGLVEAFF | TGTGCCAGCAGTTACTCGCCAGGGCTGGTTGAAGCTTTCTTT
TRBJ2-1 | - | TRBV7-3 | 14 | - | CASSLTQGGNEQFF | TGTGCCAGCAGCTTAACACAGGGAGGGAATGAGCAGTTCTTC
TRBJ1-3 | - | TRBV15 | 16 | - | CATSRDFGSSGNTIYF | TGTGCCACCAGCAGAGATTTCGGGAGCTCTGGAAACACCATATATTTT
TRBJ2-2 | once | TRBV3-1/TRBV3-2 | 15 | TRBD1 | CASSRAGGNTGELFF | TGTGCCAGCAGCCGAGCAGGGGGCAACACCGGGGAGCTGTTTTTT
TRBJ2-3 | - | TRBV6-2/TRBV6-3 | 15 | - | CASSYWNRYTDTQYF | TGTGCCAGCAGTTACTGGAACAGATACACAGATACGCAGTATTTT
TRBJ2-5 | - | TRBV19 | 14 | TRBD2 | CASSIGGARETQYF | TGTGCCAGTAGTATCGGGGGGGCTCGGGAGACCCAGTACTTC
TRBJ2-5 | - | TRBV2 | 13 | - | CASKGQIQETQYF | TGTGCCAGCAAAGGACAGATCCAAGAGACCCAGTACTTC
TRBJ1-2 | - | TRBV5-5 | 14 | - | CASSPDGLVYGYTF | TGTGCCAGCAGTCCCGACGGCCTCGTCTATGGCTACACCTTC
TRBJ1-1 | - | TRBV7-9 | 16 | - | CASTPETTSRNTEAFF | TGTGCCAGCACCCCAGAAACGACAAGTAGGAACACTGAAGCTTTCTTT
TRBJ2-7 | once | TRBV4-3 | 13 | - | CASSLTGTNEQYF | TGCGCCAGCAGCCTCACAGGGACGAACGAGCAGTACTTC
TRBJ1-6 | - | TRBV27 | 15 | - | CASSFGLGWSSPLHF | TGTGCCAGCAGTTTCGGTTTGGGCTGGAGTTCACCCCTCCACTTT
TRBJ2-7 | - | TRBV27 | 15 | - | CASSLSRTGTYEQYF | TGTGCCAGCAGTTTATCCCGCACGGGGACCTACGAGCAGTACTTC
TRBJ1-6 | - | TRBV4-2 | 15 | - | CASSQVLGRGSPLHF | TGTGCCAGCAGCCAAGTTTTAGGGCGCGGTTCACCCCTCCACTTT
TRBJ1-2 | - | TRBV2 | 12 | TRBD1 | CASSEGTGKRTF | TGTGCCAGCAGTGAAGGGACAGGGAAAAGGACCTTC
TRBJ1-4 | - | TRBV6-5 | 16 | TRBD1 | CASSYSTGGALEKLFF | TGTGCCAGCAGTTACTCGACAGGGGGCGCGTTGGAAAAACTGTTTTTT
TRBJ2-1 | - | TRBV7-6 | 16 | TRBD2 | CASSQGTSGTNNEQFF | TGTGCCAGCAGCCAAGGGACTAGCGGGACCAACAATGAGCAGTTCTTC
TRBJ1-1 | - | TRBV19 | 19 | TRBD1 | CASSIPTGGSRSLNTEAFF | TGTGCCAGTAGTATACCAACAGGGGGTTCGAGATCGCTAAACACTGAAGCTTTCTTT
TRBJ1-2 | - | TRBV3-1/TRBV3-2 | 15 | - | CASSQDGRPLGGYTF | TGTGCCAGCAGCCAAGATGGCAGGCCTTTGGGTGGCTACACCTTC
TRBJ1-3 | - | TRBV4-2 | 20 | - | CASSQVGDSALSGSGNTIYF | TGTGCCAGCAGCCAAGTAGGGGATAGTGCCTTGTCGGGCTCTGGAAACACCATATATTTT
TRBJ2-4 | - | TRBV5-4 | 15 | - | CASSYGVGGKNIQYF | TGTGCCAGCAGCTATGGGGTAGGTGGGAAAAACATTCAGTACTTC
TRBJ2-5 | - | TRBV6-6 | 14 | - | CASSYRAGLETQYF | TGTGCCAGCAGTTATCGGGCAGGGCTAGAGACCCAGTACTTC
TRBJ2-3 | - | TRBV11-3 | 17 | TRBD2 | CASSLDRTSGQGDTQYF | TGTGCCAGCAGCTTAGACCGGACTAGCGGTCAAGGAGATACGCAGTATTTT
TRBJ2-7 | - | TRBV7-2 | 13 | - | CASSLAATYEQYF | TGTGCCAGCAGCTTAGCAGCTACCTACGAGCAGTACTTC